Below, 15 T cell receptor beta chains from the same sample are listed, as sequenced in a study of OX40 agonist ivuxolimab in advanced cancers. Assay: immunoSEQ multiplex PCR; the TCRdb copy retains only in-frame clones and omits some. The sample consists of some 110,000 clones, 75% to 95% of them appearing once. Sequencing used CD4+ or CD8+ T cells sorted from blood, obtained in a trial of the OX40 agonist ivuxolimab. These receptors all come from an adult with an advanced solid tumor such as melanoma, head and neck, liver or kidney cancer.

The chain joins TRBV6-5 to TRBJ1-2, with no clear D. V lost 10 bases and J 3 bases, leaving 18 bases between the germline ends. This CDR3 contains 14 residues. CDR1 and CDR2 (germline): MNHEY, SVGAGI. The CDR3 loop is CAIFDTSLDYGYTF. The CDR3 nucleotides read TGTGCCATTTTTGACACCTCCTTGGACTATGGCTACACCTTC.

J is TRBJ2-5 and V is TRBV5-1, with TRBD1 matching over 7 bases. V dropped 2 bases and J dropped 5; count of bases not matched to a gene: 9. The V gene's germline CDR1 is SGHRS and CDR2 YFSETQ. This CDR3 is built from 15 residues. The CDR3 coding sequence is TGCGCCAGCAGCTTTCCCGAAGGGGGCGGTGAGACCCAGTACTTC. Amino acid sequence: CASSFPEGGGETQYF. Full variable domain (outside the CDR3, taken from reference TRBV5-1 and TRBJ2-5): KAGVTQTPRYLIKTRGQQVTLSCSPISGHRSVSWYQQTPGQGLQFLFEYFSETQRNKGNFPGRFSGRQFSNSRSEMNVSTLELGDSALYLCASSFPEGGGETQYFGPGTRLLVL.

V and J are TRBV28 and TRBJ1-4; 10 bases are a match to TRBD1. CDR1 is MDHEN, CDR2 SYDVKM, per germline. V dropped 5 bases and J dropped 5; count of bases not matched to a gene: 20. CDR3 size: 20 residues. For the CDR3, the DNA is TGTGCCAGCAGTCGGGGGCGGGGACAGGGGAACATTATCCCAAATGAAAAACTGTTTTTT. Its protein is CASSRGRGQGNIIPNEKLFF. Full variable domain (outside the CDR3, taken from reference TRBV28 and TRBJ1-4): DVKVTQSSRYLVKRTGEKVFLECVQDMDHENMFWYRQDPGLGLRLIYFSYDVKMKEKGDIPEGYSVSREKKERFSLILESASTNQTSMYLCASSRGRGQGNIIPNEKLFFGSGTQLSVL.

The gene calls are TRBV5-3 and TRBJ2-7; a weak D match, TRBD1 (6 bases). TRBV5-3 is placed among ORFs of uncertain function. This CDR3 has 15 amino acids. V lost 10 bases and J lost 1, with 21 bases in between. The CDR3 sequence: CAPKWAQGGSYEQYF. DNA of the CDR3: TGTGCCCCCAAATGGGCACAGGGTGGGTCCTACGAGCAGTACTTC.

This sequence joins TRBV18 and TRBJ2-1, with 9 bases fitting TRBD2. Per germline, CDR1 KGHSH and CDR2 LQKENI. The V segment lost 3 bases and the J segment 6 bases; nucleotides outside the gene matches: 12. The CDR3 is 17 amino acids. This CDR3 is CASSPLTSGDTFNEQFF. CDR3 nucleotide sequence: TGTGCCAGCTCACCCCTGACTAGCGGAGATACCTTCAATGAGCAGTTCTTC. Drawing the rest from reference TRBV18 and TRBJ2-1, the complete variable domain is NAGVMQNPRHLVRRRGQEARLRCSPMKGHSHVYWYRQLPEEGLKFMVYLQKENIIDESGMPKERFSAEFPKEGPSILRIQQVVRGDSAAYFCASSPLTSGDTFNEQFFGPGTRLTVL.

This chain joins TRBV5-1 and TRBJ2-3; D gene ambiguous. This CDR3 has 12 residues. Germline V gives CDR1 SGHRS, CDR2 YFSETQ. With 4 bases removed from V and 6 bases from J, the gap between germline ends came to 9 bases. The CDR3 is CASSLASDTQYF. CDR3 in DNA: TGCGCCAGCAGCCTGGCCTCGGATACGCAGTATTTT.

The chain is built from TRBV28 and TRBJ2-4, with 7 positions matching TRBD1. The CDR3 contains 15 residues. Germline V gives CDR1 MDHEN, CDR2 SYDVKM. V dropped 6 bases and J dropped 6; count of bases not matched to a gene: 11. This chain's CDR3 is CASSPLDRDGNIQYF. The DNA of the CDR3 is TGTGCCAGCAGCCCCCTTGACAGGGACGGAAACATTCAGTACTTC.

The chain combines TRBV2 with TRBJ2-2, with unresolved D. Trimming took 4 bases from V and 5 from J, leaving 2 bases between them. The CDR3 runs to 11 residues. The V gene's germline CDR1 is SNHLY and CDR2 FYNNEI. The CDR3 protein is CASSGTGELFF. CDR3 bases: TGTGCCAGCAGTGGAACCGGGGAGCTGTTTTTT.

CDR3 DNA: TGCGCCAGCAGTCACCCCTCCTGGGGCTGTGAGACCCAGTACTTC. This sequence encodes CASSHPSWGCETQYF. The chain links TRBV23-1 to TRBJ2-5, with a possible D match to TRBD1 (5 bases). TRBV23-1 falls under the ORF class, with uncertain function. This CDR3 contains 15 residues. With 3 bases removed from V and 5 bases from J, the gap between germline ends came to 16 bases.

This clone has a single count. The chain has TRBV5-6 and TRBJ2-7; D possibly uses TRBD1 or TRBD2 (5 bases each). Trimming shortened V by 4 bases and J by 5 bases, and 13 bases separated the two germline ends. The CDR3 contains 13 residues. CDR1 and CDR2 (germline): SGHDT, YYEEEE. The CDR3 sequence: CASSVGTWDEQYF. The CDR3 DNA reads as TGTGCCAGCAGCGTAGGGACCTGGGACGAGCAGTACTTC.

V is TRBV11-2 and J is TRBJ1-1, with 11 bases matching TRBD1. Trimming at V came to 5 bases and at J to 3 bases, leaving 5 bases not matched to a gene. From germline, CDR1 is SGHAT and CDR2 FQNNGV. CDR3 length: 15 residues. CDR3: CASSKGQGVYTEAFF. The DNA of the CDR3 is TGTGCCAGCAGCAAGGGACAGGGGGTTTACACTGAAGCTTTCTTT.

The CDR3 DNA follows: TGTGCCAGCAGTCAATACTCGGGACGGGGGAACACCGGGGAGCTGTTTTTT. This codes for CASSQYSGRGNTGELFF. The gene calls are TRBV7-9 and TRBJ2-2; D possibly uses TRBD1 or TRBD2 (5 bases each). The CDR3 has 17 residues. V lost 6 bases, J lost 1 base, and 18 bases lay in between. CDR1 and CDR2 from the germline V gene are SEHNR and FQNEAQ (reference sequence).

The rearrangement uses TRBV28 and TRBJ1-1; the match to TRBD1 covers 10 bases. J was trimmed by 0 bases and V by 6 bases; bases with no gene match: 4. Germline assignment: CDR1 MDHEN and CDR2 SYDVKM. The CDR3 has 15 amino acids. Written as DNA, the CDR3 is TGTGCCAGCAGGTTAGGGACAGGGGTGAACACTGAAGCTTTCTTT. It encodes CASRLGTGVNTEAFF.

This clone is a singleton in its sample. J is TRBJ1-1 and V is TRBV5-4, with no clear D. Germline CDR1 and CDR2: SGHNT and YYREEE (reference sequence). V shed 4 bases and J shed 4 bases, with 11 bases lying between them. The CDR3 runs 13 residues. As DNA, the CDR3 is TGTGCCAGCAGCGATAGGTGGTCCACTGAAGCTTTCTTT. It codes for CASSDRWSTEAFF.

The chain couples TRBV5-1 to TRBJ2-3, with 7 bases identical to TRBD2. The CDR3 extends over 15 amino acids. CDR1 is SGHRS and CDR2 is YFSETQ in the germline V gene. The V segment lost 4 bases and the J segment 5 bases; nucleotides outside the gene matches: 10. DNA for the CDR3: TGCGCCAGCAGCCCACTCGCGGGGGATGGAGATACGCAGTATTTT. It codes for CASSPLAGDGDTQYF.